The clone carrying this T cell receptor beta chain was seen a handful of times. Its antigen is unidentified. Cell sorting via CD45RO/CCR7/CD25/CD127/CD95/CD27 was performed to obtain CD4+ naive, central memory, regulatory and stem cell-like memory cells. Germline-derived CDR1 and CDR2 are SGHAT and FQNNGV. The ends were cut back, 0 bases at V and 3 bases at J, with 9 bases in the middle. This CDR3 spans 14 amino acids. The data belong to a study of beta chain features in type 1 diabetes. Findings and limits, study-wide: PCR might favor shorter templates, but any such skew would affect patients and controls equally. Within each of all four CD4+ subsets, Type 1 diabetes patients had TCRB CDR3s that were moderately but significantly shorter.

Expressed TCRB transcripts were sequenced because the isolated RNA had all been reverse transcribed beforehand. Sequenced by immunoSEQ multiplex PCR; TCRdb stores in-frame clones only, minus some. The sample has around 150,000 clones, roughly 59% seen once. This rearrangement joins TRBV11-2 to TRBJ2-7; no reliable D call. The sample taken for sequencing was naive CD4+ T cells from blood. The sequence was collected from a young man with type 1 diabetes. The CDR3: CASSLDMSFYEQYF. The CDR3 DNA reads TGTGCCAGCAGCTTAGATATGAGTTTCTACGAGCAGTACTTC.